This TCR beta chain appears in the sequencing data of a study of blood T cell repertoires in COVID-19. Study details: PBMCs, B-cell-depleted T cells, or T cells were the source of the cDNA or gDNA that made up the material.

V gave up 5 bases and J gave up 4 bases; unmatched junction bases: 6. This CDR3 is 14 amino acids long. From germline, CDR1 is SGHVS and CDR2 FNYEAQ. Measured with immunoSEQ multiplex PCR; TCRdb has only the in-frame clones, and not every one. The profile shows some 60,000 clones, more than 90% of them singletons. This clonotype was sampled from a man aged 55 to 70 with acute or convalescent COVID-19. The chain carries TRBV7-6 and TRBJ1-2; 8 nucleotides line up with TRBD1. What was sequenced was peripheral blood. The CDR3 is CASSPGQGFYGYTF. In DNA, the CDR3 is TGTGCCAGCAGCCCCGGACAGGGTTTCTATGGCTACACCTTC.